This is a list of T cell receptor beta chains from one sample in a study of beta chain features in type 1 diabetes. Produced via immunoSEQ multiplex PCR; TCRdb's table is partial and in-frame only. The data show around 260,000 clones, around 25% seen once. Sequenced: naive CD4+ T cells from blood. The receptors come from a woman aged 25 to 39 with type 1 diabetes. CDR3s include the opening cysteine and the closing phenylalanine or tryptophan. The D gene is left open where the match is weak. Expanded clones are given a class, and other clones once, few, many or no size at all.

j_call v_call d_call clone_size cdr3_nt cdr3_aa
TRBJ2-1 TRBV29-1 TRBD1 NA TGCAGCGTTCTCGGGACAGGGAAAAACAATGAGCAGTTCTTC CSVLGTGKNNEQFF
TRBJ1-2 TRBV5-4 TRBD1 NA TGTGCCAGCAGTCCGACAGGGGGCGCATATGGCTACACCTTC CASSPTGGAYGYTF
TRBJ2-7 TRBV7-2 TRBD2 few TGTGCCAGCAGTAGGGGACTAAACTCCTACGAGCAGTACTTC CASSRGLNSYEQYF
TRBJ2-1 TRBV28 TRBD1 NA TGTGCCAGCCTTGCGGGACAGGGATACAATGAGCAGTTCTTC CASLAGQGYNEQFF
TRBJ2-5 TRBV5-4 NA NA TGTGCCAGCAGCTTGCGAGACGGGAAGGAGACCCAGTACTTC CASSLRDGKETQYF
TRBJ2-3 TRBV29-1 TRBD2 few TGCAGCGTCTTCGGGACTAGCCAAATCACAGATACGCAGTATTTT CSVFGTSQITDTQYF
TRBJ1-2 TRBV14 NA NA TGTGCCAGCAGCCAACAGGGCGAAGGCTACACCTTC CASSQQGEGYTF
TRBJ2-3 TRBV29-1 TRBD1 NA TGCAGCGTGCAGGGGGCTGGGACAGATACGCAGTATTTT CSVQGAGTDTQYF
TRBJ2-1 TRBV7-3 NA NA TGTGCCAGCAGCTCGGGATCGTCGATCAATGAGCAGTTCTTC CASSSGSSINEQFF
TRBJ2-7 TRBV19 TRBD2 few TGTGCCAGCTTCCCCCCGGGACTAGACTCATACGAGCAGTACTTC CASFPPGLDSYEQYF
TRBJ1-5 TRBV2 NA NA TGTGCCAGCGTAGGGACTTATAGCAATCAGCCCCAGCATTTT CASVGTYSNQPQHF
TRBJ2-5 TRBV5-1 TRBD2 NA TGCGCCAGCAGCGCGACGGGACTAGCGGAAGAGACCCAGTACTTC CASSATGLAEETQYF
TRBJ2-7 TRBV7-9 TRBD1 few TGTGCCAGCAGCTCCCCGGGACAGGGATGGTACGAGCAGTACTTC CASSSPGQGWYEQYF
TRBJ2-6 TRBV18 NA NA TGTGCCGGAGGGTCTGGGGCCAACGTCCTGACTTTC CAGGSGANVLTF
TRBJ2-7 TRBV19 TRBD2 NA TGTGCCAGTAGTATGGCTGGGTCTAGCGGGAGCTACGAGCAGTACTTC CASSMAGSSGSYEQYF
TRBJ2-5 TRBV5-1 TRBD2 NA TGCGCCAGCAGCTCGGGAGCGGGGACCCCAGAGACCCAGTACTTC CASSSGAGTPETQYF
TRBJ1-1 TRBV9 NA once TGTGCCAGCAGCGTGCAGGGTGCGAACACTGAAGCTTTCTTT CASSVQGANTEAFF